This record concerns one T cell receptor (beta chain) sequence. This record comes from a study of T cell changes during pregnancy in multiple sclerosis. Profiled with immunoSEQ multiplex PCR; TCRdb holds only in-frame clones, not every one. The table has approximately 46,000 clones, about 89% seen once; the top ten hold 1.2%. The sequence was obtained from a female donor with multiple sclerosis, enrolled in a pregnancy study. The sequencing used CD4+ T cells from peripheral blood mononuclear cells, collected after pregnancy.

This chain's CDR3 is CASSPEGNQPQHF. CDR3 nucleotides: TGCGCCAGCAGCCCGGAGGGGAATCAGCCCCAGCATTTT. V gene TRBV5-1 combines with J gene TRBJ1-5, with D possibly being TRBD1 (5 bases). Germline values: CDR1 SGHRS, CDR2 YFSETQ. The CDR3 is 13 amino acids. The V and J ends lost 4 bases and 4 bases respectively, with 9 bases between them.